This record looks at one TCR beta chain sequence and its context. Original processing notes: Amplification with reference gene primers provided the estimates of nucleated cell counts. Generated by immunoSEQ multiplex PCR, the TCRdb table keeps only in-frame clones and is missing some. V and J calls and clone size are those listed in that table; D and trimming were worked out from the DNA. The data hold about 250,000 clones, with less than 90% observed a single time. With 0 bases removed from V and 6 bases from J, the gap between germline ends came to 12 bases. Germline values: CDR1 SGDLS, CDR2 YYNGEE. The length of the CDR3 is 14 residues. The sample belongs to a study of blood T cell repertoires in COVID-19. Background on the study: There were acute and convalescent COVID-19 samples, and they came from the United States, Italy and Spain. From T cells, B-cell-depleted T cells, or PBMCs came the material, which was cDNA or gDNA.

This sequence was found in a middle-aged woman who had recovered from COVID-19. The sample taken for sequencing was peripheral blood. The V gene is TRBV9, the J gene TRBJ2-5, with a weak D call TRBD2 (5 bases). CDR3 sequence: CASSVETSGQTQYF. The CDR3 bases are TGTGCCAGCAGCGTAGAAACAAGCGGTCAGACCCAGTACTTC.